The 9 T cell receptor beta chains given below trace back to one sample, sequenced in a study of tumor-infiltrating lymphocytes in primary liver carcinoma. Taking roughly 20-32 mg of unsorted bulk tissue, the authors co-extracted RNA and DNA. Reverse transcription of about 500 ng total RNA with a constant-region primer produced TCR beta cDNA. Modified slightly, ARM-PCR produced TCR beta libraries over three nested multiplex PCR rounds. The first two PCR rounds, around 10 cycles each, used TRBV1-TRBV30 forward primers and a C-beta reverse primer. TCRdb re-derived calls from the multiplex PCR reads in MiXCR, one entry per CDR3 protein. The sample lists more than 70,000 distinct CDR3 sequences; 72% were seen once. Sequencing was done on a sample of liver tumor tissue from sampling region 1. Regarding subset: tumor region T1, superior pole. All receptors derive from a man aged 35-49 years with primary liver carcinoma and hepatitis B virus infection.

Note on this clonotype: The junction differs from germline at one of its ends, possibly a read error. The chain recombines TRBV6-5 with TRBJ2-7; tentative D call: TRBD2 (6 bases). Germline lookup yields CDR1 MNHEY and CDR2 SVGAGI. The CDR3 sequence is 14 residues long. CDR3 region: CASRPEGPAYEQYF. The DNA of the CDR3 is TGTGCCTCCAGGCCGGAGGGGCCAGCCTACGAGCAATACTTC.

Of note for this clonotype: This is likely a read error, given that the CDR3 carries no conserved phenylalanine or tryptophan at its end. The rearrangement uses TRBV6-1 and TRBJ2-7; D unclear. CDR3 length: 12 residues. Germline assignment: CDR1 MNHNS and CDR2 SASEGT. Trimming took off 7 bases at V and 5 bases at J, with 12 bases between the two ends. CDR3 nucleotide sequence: TGTGCCAGCAATGGTGGGAACCACGAGCAGTACATC. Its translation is CASNGGNHEQYI.

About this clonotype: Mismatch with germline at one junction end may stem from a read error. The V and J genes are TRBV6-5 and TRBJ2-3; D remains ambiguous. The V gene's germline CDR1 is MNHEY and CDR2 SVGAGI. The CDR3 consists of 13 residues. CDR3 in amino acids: CASSSQAPDMQCF. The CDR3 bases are TGTGCCAGCAGTTCCCAGGCTCCAGATATGCAGTGTTTT.

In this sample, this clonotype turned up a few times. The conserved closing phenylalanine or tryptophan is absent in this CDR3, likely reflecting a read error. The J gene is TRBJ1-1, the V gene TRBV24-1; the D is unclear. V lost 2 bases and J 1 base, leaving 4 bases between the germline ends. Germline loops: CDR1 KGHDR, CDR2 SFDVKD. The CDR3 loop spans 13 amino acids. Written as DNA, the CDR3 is TGTGCCACCAGTGATTCACAGAACACTGAAGCTTTCTCT. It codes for CATSDSQNTEAFS.

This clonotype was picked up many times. CDR3 protein: CASSQDSEAFGETQYF. CDR3 in DNA: TGCGCCAGCAGCCAAGATTCGGAGGCCTTTGGGGAGACCCAGTACTTC. The chain has TRBV4-1 and TRBJ2-5; a possible D gene is TRBD2 (5 bases). The CDR3 has 16 amino acids. Trimming removed 0 bases at V and 5 bases at J, with 16 bases between. Germline V lookup: CDR1 MGHRA, CDR2 YSYEKL.

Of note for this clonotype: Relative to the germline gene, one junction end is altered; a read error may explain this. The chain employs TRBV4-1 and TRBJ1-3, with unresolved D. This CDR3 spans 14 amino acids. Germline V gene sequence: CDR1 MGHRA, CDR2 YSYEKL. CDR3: CASSRRNSGNTIYF. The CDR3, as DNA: TGCGCCAGCAGCCGTCGTAACTCTGGGAACACCATATATTTT.

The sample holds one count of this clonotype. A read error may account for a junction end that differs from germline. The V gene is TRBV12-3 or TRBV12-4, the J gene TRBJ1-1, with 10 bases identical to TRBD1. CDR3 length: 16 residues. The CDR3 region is CARSLGPGQGRPEASF. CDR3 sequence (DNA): TGTGCCAGAAGTTTAGGTCCGGGACAGGGGAGGCCTGAAGCTTCCTTT.

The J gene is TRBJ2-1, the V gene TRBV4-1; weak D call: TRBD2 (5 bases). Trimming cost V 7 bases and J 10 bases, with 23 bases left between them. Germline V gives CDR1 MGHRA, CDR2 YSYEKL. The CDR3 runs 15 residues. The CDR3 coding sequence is TGCGCCAGCACTGCCCGGGAACAGCTGGTGAGCGAGCAGTTCTTC. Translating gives CASTAREQLVSEQFF.

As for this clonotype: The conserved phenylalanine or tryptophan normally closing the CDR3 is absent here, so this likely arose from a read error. The CDR3 DNA reads as TGTACATGGAGCCCGAGGGGTTGGGAGCAGTTCCTC. Translated, it gives CTWSPRGWEQFL. The V call is TRBV30, the J call TRBJ2-1; the D call may be TRBD1 or TRBD2 (5 bases each). CDR3 length equals 12 residues. The germline V gene encodes CDR1 GTSNPN and CDR2 SVGIG (reference sequence).